This TCR beta chain stems from a study of T-cell memory formation after mild COVID-19. TCRdb independently ran MiXCR on the 5' RACE reads; one entry per CDR3 protein. The sample holds 350,000 to 500,000 distinct CDR3 sequences, around a quarter seen once. CDR1 and CDR2 (germline): MNHEY, SMNVEV (reference sequence). The CDR3 runs 16 residues. The ends lost 4 bases at V and 4 bases at J; junction bases unmatched: 3. The rearrangement uses TRBV27 and TRBJ2-1, with 14 bases fitting TRBD2. Source material: PBMCs or a T cell subset sorted from them (not recorded which). This receptor was identified in an adult woman who had mild COVID-19 (a few samples of this study predate the infection). Cell type and time point are not known. CDR3 sequence: CASSSGTSGGYNEQFF. The CDR3 DNA sequence: TGTGCCAGCAGTTCTGGGACTAGCGGGGGATACAATGAGCAGTTCTTC.